This T cell receptor (beta chain) was recovered during a study of OX40 agonist ivuxolimab in advanced cancers. Study results and caveats: Clonal expansion was seen in CD4+ and CD8+ blood T cells by week 6 at 0.1 to 3.0 mg/kg. Expanded clones were, on average, more numerous among CD8+ T cells than CD4+.

Drawing of blood for sampling happened at baseline, at cycle 4 day 1, and at cycle 7 day 1. As regards this clone: Antigen specificity is unknown.

CDR3 length: 16 amino acids. The assay was immunoSEQ multiplex PCR, and TCRdb's table has in-frame clones only and misses some. This sample carries tens of thousands of clones, approximately 94% of them seen once, and the ten largest clones take approximately 14%. The receptor was derived from an adult with an advanced solid tumor such as melanoma, head and neck, liver or kidney cancer. The sample in question was CD4+ or CD8+ T cells sorted from blood, obtained in a trial of the OX40 agonist ivuxolimab. The V and J genes are TRBV12-2 and TRBJ2-3; the DNA was not used to check the table's D call, TRBD1. TRBV12-2 is shown as a pseudogene. CDR3 in DNA: TGTGCAAGTCGCCCAGTGACAGGGACCAGCACAGATACGCAGTATTTT. As protein: CASRPVTGTSTDTQYF.